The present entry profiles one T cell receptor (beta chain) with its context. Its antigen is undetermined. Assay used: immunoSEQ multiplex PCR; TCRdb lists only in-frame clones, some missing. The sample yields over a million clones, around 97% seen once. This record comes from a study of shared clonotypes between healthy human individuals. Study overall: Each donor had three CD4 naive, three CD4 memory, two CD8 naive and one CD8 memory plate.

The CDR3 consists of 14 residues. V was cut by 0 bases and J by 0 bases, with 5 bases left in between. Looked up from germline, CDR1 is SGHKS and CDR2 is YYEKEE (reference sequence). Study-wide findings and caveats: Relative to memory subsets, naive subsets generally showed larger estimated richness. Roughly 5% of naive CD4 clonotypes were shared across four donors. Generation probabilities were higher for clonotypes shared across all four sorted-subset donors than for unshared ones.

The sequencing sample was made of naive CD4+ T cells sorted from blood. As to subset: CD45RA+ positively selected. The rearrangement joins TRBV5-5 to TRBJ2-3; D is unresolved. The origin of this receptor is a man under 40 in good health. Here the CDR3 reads CASSLAASTDTQYF. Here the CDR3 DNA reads TGTGCCAGCAGCTTGGCCGCTAGCACAGATACGCAGTATTTT.